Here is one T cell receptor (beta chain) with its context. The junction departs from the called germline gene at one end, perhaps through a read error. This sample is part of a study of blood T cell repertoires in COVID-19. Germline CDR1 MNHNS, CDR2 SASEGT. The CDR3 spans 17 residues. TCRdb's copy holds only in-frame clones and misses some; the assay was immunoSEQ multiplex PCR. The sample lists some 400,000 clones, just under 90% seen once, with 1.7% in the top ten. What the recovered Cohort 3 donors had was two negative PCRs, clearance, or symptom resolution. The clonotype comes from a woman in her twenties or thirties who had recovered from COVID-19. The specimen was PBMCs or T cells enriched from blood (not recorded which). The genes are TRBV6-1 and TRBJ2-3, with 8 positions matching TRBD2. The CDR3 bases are TGTGCCAGCAGAGAAGAAAGGTTGGGCGGGAGGCTAGATACGCAGTATTTT. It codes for CASREERLGGRLDTQYF.